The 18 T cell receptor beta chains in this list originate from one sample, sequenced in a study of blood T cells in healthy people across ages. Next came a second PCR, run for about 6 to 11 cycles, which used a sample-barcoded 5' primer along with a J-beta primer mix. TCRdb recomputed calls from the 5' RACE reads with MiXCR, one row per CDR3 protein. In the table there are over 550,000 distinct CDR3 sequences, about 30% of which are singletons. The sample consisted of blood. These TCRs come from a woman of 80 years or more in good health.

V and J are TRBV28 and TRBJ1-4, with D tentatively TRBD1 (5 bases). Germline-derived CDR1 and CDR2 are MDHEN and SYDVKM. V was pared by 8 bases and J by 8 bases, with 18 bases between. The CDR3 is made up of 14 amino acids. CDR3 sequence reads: CASASGTNLEKLFF. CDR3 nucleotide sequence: TGTGCCAGCGCGAGCGGGACGAATCTGGAAAAACTGTTTTTT.

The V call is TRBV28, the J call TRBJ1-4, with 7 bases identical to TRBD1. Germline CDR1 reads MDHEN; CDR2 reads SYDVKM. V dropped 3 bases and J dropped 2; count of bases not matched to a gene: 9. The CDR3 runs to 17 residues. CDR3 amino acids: CASSFPPGGMTNEKLFF. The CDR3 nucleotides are TGTGCCAGCAGTTTCCCGCCAGGGGGGATGACTAATGAAAAACTGTTTTTT.

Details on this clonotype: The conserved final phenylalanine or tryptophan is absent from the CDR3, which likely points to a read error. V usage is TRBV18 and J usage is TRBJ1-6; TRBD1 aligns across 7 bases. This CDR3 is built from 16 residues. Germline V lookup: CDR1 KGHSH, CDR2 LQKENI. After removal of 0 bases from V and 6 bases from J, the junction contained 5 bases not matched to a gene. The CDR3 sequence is CASSPPQGLTNSPLHL. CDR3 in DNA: TGTGCCAGCTCACCACCACAGGGGCTTACTAATTCACCCCTCCACCTT.

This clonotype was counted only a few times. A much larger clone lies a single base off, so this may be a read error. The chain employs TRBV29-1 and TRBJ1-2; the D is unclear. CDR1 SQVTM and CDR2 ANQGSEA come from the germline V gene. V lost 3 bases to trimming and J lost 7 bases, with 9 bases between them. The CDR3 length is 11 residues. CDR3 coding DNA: TGCAGCGTTGACAGGCGTGGTGGCTACACCTTC. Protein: CSVDRRGGYTF.

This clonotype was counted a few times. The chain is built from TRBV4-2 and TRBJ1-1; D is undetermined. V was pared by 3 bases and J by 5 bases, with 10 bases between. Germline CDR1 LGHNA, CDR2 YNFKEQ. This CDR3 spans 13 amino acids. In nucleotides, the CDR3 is TGTGCCAGCAGCCAGCCCCCTACGACTGAAGCTTTCTTT. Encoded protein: CASSQPPTTEAFF.

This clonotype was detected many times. The CDR3: CASSPGTGTWGYTF. Here the CDR3 DNA reads TGTGCCAGCAGCCCCGGGACAGGGACGTGGGGCTACACCTTC. The V gene is TRBV12-3 or TRBV12-4, the J gene TRBJ1-2, with 9 positions matching TRBD1. There are 14 residues in the CDR3. Trimming removed 6 bases from V and 8 bases from J; junction bases left unmatched: 10.

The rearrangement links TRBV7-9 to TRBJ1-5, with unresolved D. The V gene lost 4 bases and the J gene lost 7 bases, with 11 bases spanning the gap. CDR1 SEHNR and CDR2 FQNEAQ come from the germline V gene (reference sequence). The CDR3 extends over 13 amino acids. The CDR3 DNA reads TGTGCCAGCAGCTCCCTTTTTAGCCAGCCCCAGCATTTT. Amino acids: CASSSLFSQPQHF.

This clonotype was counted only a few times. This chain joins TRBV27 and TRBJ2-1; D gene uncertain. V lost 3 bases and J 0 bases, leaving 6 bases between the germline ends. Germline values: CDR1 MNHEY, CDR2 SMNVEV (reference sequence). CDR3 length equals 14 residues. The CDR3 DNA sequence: TGTGCCAGCAGTTTGGCGAGCTCCTACAATGAGCAGTTCTTC. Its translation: CASSLASSYNEQFF.

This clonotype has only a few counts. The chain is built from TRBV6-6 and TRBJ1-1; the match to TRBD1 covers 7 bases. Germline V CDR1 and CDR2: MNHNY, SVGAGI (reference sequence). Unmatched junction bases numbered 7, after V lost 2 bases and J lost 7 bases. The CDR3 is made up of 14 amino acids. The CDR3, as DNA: TGTGCCAGCAGTTACCAATCAGGGGGTGGTGAAGCTTTCTTT. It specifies CASSYQSGGGEAFF.

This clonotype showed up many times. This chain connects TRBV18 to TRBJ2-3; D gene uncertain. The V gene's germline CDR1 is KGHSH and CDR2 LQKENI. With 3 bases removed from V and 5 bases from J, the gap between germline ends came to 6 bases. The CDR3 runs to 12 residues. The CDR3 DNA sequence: TGTGCCAGCTCACCCAGAGGAGATACGCAGTATTTT. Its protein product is CASSPRGDTQYF.

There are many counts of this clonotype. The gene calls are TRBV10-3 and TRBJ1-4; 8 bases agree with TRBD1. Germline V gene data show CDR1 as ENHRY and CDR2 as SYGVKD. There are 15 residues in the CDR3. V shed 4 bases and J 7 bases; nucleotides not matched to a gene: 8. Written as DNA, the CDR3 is TGTGCCATCAGTGTCGGACAGGGTGAAGGTGAAAAACTGTTTTTT. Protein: CAISVGQGEGEKLFF.

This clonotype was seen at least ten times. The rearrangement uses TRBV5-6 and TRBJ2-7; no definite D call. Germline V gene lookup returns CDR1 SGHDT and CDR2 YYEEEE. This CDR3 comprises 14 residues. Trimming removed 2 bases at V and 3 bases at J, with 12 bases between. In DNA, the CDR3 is TGTGCCAGCAGCTTCGGAGAAGTAAACTACGAGCAGTACTTC. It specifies CASSFGEVNYEQYF.

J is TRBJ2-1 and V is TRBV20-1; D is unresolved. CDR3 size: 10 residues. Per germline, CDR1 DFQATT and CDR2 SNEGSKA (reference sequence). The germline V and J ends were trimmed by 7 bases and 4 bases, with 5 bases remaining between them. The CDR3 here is CSVTYNEQFF. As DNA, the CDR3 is TGCAGTGTGACTTACAATGAGCAGTTCTTC.

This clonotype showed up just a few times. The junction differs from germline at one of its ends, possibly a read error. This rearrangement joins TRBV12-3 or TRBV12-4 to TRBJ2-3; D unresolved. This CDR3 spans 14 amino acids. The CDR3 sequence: CAGSRRARTDTQYF. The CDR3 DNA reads TGTGCCGGCAGTAGAAGAGCCCGCACAGATACGCAGTATTTT.

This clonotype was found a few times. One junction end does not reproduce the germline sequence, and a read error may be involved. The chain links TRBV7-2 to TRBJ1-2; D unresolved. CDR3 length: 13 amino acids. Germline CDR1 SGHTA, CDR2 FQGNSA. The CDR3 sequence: CVSSLGRNYGYTF. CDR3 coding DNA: TGTGTCAGCAGCTTAGGCCGGAACTATGGCTACACCTTC. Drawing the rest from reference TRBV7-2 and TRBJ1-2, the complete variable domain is GAGVSQSPSNKVTEKGKDVELRCDPISGHTALYWYRQSLGQGLEFLIYFQGNSAPDKSGLPSDRFSAERTGGSVSTLTIQRTQQEDSAVYLCVSSLGRNYGYTFGSGTRLTVV.

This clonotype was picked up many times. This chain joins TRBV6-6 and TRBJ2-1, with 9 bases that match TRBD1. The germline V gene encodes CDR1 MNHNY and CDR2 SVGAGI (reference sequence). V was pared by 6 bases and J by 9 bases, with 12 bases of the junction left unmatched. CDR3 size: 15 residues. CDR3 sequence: CASSPLGQGHGEQFF. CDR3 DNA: TGTGCCAGCAGCCCCCTCGGACAGGGGCACGGTGAGCAGTTCTTC.

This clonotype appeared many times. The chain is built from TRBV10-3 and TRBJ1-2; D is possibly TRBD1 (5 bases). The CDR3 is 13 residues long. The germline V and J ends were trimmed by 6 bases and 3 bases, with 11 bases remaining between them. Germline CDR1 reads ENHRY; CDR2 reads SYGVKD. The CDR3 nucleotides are TGTGCCATCAGCACGGGGGAAGACTATGGCTACACCTTC. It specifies CAISTGEDYGYTF.

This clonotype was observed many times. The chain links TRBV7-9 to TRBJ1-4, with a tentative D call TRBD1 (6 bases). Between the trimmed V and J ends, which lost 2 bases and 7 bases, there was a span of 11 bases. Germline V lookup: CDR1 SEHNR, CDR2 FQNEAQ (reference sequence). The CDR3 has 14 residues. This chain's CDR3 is CASSLTGGGEKLFF. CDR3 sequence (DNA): TGTGCCAGCAGCTTAACTGGGGGCGGTGAAAAACTGTTTTTT.